This entry describes one TCR beta chain. The data were taken from a study of shared T cell receptors in the human thymus. This table comes from immunoSEQ multiplex PCR, and its TCRdb copy is limited to in-frame clones, with some not included. The table lists hundreds of thousands of clones, 87% of them singletons. These data were likewise used in another study, on human thymus T cells. This second study says: Thymus pieces cut out during corrective heart surgery were the tissue that was used.

The clonotype originates from a boy in the first two years of life with a congenital heart defect. Sample: thymocytes.

CDR3 DNA: TGTGCCAGCAGTTTGGGGGCGGATACGCAGTATTTT. Its protein product is CASSLGADTQYF. This chain links TRBV28 with TRBJ2-3; D may be TRBD1 (6 bases). Trimming left V 3 bases short and J 6 bases short, with 7 bases between. This CDR3 contains 12 residues. Germline V gene data show CDR1 as MDHEN and CDR2 as SYDVKM.